One and the same sample provided the 14 T cell receptor beta chains below, sequenced in a study of Ad26.COV2.S vaccination and SARS-CoV-2 variants. Treatment noted: roughly 20 received Ad26.COV2.S at low or high dose, single or two shots; 5 received placebo; per-sample allocation not given. Samples came from day 63 after the first vaccine or placebo injection. Assay: immunoSEQ multiplex PCR; the TCRdb copy retains only in-frame clones and omits some. The data hold over 400,000 clones, with roughly 87% observed a single time. Sequenced material: peripheral blood, taken in a trial of Ad26.COV2.S vaccine versus placebo. The receptors shown here come from a person aged 18-60 years who received the Ad26.COV2.S COVID-19 vaccine or a placebo.

This clone was seen a handful of times. V is TRBV2 and J is TRBJ1-5; 7 bases agree with TRBD1. Germline lookup yields CDR1 SNHLY and CDR2 FYNNEI. The CDR3 has 14 residues. Trimming cost V 7 bases and J 5 bases; bases outside gene matches: 8. The CDR3 loop reads CASTAQGPDQPQHF. CDR3 DNA: TGTGCCAGCACGGCACAGGGGCCTGATCAGCCCCAGCATTTT.

This clone was observed a single time. The chain couples TRBV4-3 to TRBJ2-7; 7 bases align to TRBD2. The germline V gene has CDR1 LGHNA and CDR2 YSLEER. This CDR3 has 18 residues. J lost 0 bases, V lost 0 bases, and 11 bases had no gene match. Here the CDR3 reads CASSQELSSGSSSYEQYF. The CDR3 DNA reads TGCGCCAGCAGCCAAGAATTGTCTAGCGGTTCCAGCTCCTACGAGCAGTACTTC.

The table lists this clone with a few counts. The J gene is TRBJ2-2, the V gene TRBV6-6, with D perhaps TRBD2 (6 bases). This CDR3 spans 13 amino acids. Germline loops: CDR1 MNHNY, CDR2 SVGAGI (reference sequence). Trimming removed 7 bases from V and 7 bases from J, with 13 bases in between. The CDR3 bases are TGTGCCAGCACTGAACGGGGGTTCGGGGAGCTGTTTTTT. It encodes CASTERGFGELFF.

CDR3 loop: CATSDPTRAGSSYEQYF. CDR3 coding DNA: TGTGCCACCAGTGATCCGACCCGGGCAGGGAGCTCCTACGAGCAGTACTTC. The chain employs TRBV24-1 and TRBJ2-7; D is tentatively TRBD1 or TRBD2 (5 bases each). Trimming took 3 bases from V and 0 from J, leaving 17 bases between them. Germline V gives CDR1 KGHDR, CDR2 SFDVKD. The CDR3 runs to 17 residues.

This clone has only one observation. The chain has TRBV24-1 and TRBJ1-2; 9 bases align to TRBD1. This CDR3 is 16 amino acids long. V lost 2 bases to trimming and J lost 4 bases; unmatched junction nucleotides: 7. Per germline, CDR1 KGHDR and CDR2 SFDVKD. CDR3 in amino acids: CATSDSTGGALYGYTF. CDR3 coding DNA: TGTGCCACCAGTGATTCGACAGGGGGGGCCCTCTATGGCTACACCTTC.

This sequence joins TRBV9 and TRBJ2-7; possible D gene TRBD2, 7 bases. The CDR3 runs to 15 residues. V was shortened by 5 bases and J by 0 bases, with 15 bases between the two germline ends. Looked up from germline, CDR1 is SGDLS and CDR2 is YYNGEE. CDR3 loop: CASSRGGARSYEQYF. The CDR3 DNA reads as TGTGCCAGCAGTCGAGGGGGGGCTCGCTCCTACGAGCAGTACTTC.

This clone was seen once. The chain combines TRBV6-6 with TRBJ2-5, with D possibly being TRBD2 (5 bases). The CDR3 totals 14 residues. V was trimmed by 6 bases and J by 1 base, leaving 12 bases between them. Germline V gene data show CDR1 as MNHNY and CDR2 as SVGAGI (reference sequence). The CDR3 nucleotides read TGTGCCAGCAGCATGAGGGCTACCCAAGAGACCCAGTACTTC. Translating it yields CASSMRATQETQYF.

The chain employs TRBV5-4 and TRBJ2-1; 10 bases are a match to TRBD1. The V gene's germline CDR1 is SGHNT and CDR2 YYREEE (reference sequence). The V and J ends lost 4 bases and 10 bases, in that order; junction bases with no gene match: 11. The CDR3 length is 15 residues. The CDR3 protein is CASSAPGQGINEQFF. Here the CDR3 DNA reads TGTGCCAGCAGCGCGCCGGGACAGGGGATAAACGAGCAGTTCTTC.

This chain links TRBV13 with TRBJ2-3; 7 positions match TRBD2. Per germline, CDR1 PRHDT and CDR2 FYEKMQ (reference sequence). The CDR3 loop spans 15 amino acids. V was pared by 5 bases and J by 5 bases, with 10 bases of the junction left unmatched. CDR3 sequence: CASSPRTRSQDTQYF. DNA for the CDR3: TGTGCCAGCAGCCCCCGGACTAGAAGTCAAGATACGCAGTATTTT.

V is TRBV19 and J is TRBJ1-6; no definite D call. Trimming removed 6 bases at V and 8 bases at J, with 11 bases between. The germline V gene has CDR1 LNHDA and CDR2 SQIVND (reference sequence). There are 13 residues in the CDR3. CDR3 in amino acids: CASRWTGDSPLHF. The CDR3 nucleotides read TGTGCCAGTAGGTGGACCGGAGATTCACCCCTCCACTTT.

The chain carries TRBV7-2 and TRBJ2-1, with D hard to call. V was shortened by 8 bases and J by 6 bases, with 17 bases between the two germline ends. CDR1 is SGHTA and CDR2 is FQGNSA in the germline V gene. CDR3 length equals 14 residues. The CDR3 nucleotides are TGTGCCAGCGCCCCCCTTGATAGCCTCAATGAGCAGTTCTTC. This sequence encodes CASAPLDSLNEQFF.

V and J are TRBV4-3 and TRBJ2-6; D is uncertain. The CDR3 totals 14 residues. The V end was cut by 3 bases, the J end by 2 bases, with 5 bases between. CDR1 and CDR2 from the germline V gene are LGHNA and YSLEER. The CDR3 nucleotides are TGCGCCAGCAGCCAGTCTGCTGGGGCCAACGTCCTGACTTTC. This translates into CASSQSAGANVLTF.

This clone has a handful of counts. The chain links TRBV4-1 to TRBJ2-2, with D perhaps matching TRBD1 (6 bases). Deletions cut 0 bases from V and 11 bases from J, with 10 bases between. Looked up from germline, CDR1 is MGHRA and CDR2 is YSYEKL. The CDR3 loop spans 13 amino acids. The CDR3: CASSQDGGGELFF. CDR3 bases: TGCGCCAGCAGCCAAGATGGGGGCGGCGAGCTGTTTTTT.

This chain joins TRBV18 and TRBJ2-1; the D gene is possibly TRBD2 (6 bases). Germline assignment: CDR1 KGHSH and CDR2 LQKENI. This CDR3 comprises 15 residues. The V end was cut by 7 bases, the J end by 7 bases, with 20 bases between. This CDR3 reads CASFPPGLSENEQFF. Here the CDR3 DNA reads TGTGCCAGCTTCCCGCCGGGACTGAGTGAAAATGAGCAGTTCTTC.